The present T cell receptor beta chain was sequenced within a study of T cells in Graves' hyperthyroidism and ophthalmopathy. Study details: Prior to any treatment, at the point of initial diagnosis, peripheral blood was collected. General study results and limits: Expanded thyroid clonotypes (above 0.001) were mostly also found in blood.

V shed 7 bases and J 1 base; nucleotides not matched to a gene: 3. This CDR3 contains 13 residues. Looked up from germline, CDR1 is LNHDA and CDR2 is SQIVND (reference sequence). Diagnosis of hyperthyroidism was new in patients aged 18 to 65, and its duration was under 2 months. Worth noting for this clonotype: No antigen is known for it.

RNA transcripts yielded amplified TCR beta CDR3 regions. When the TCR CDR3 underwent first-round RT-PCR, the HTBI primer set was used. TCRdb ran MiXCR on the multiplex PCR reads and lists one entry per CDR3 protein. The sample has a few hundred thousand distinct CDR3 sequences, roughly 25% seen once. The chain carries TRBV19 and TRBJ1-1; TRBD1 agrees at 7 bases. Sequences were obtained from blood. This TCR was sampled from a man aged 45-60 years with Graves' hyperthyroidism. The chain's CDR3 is CASTPGGNTEAFF. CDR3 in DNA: TGTGCCAGTACCCCAGGGGGGAACACTGAAGCTTTCTTT.